Detailed here is one T cell receptor beta chain. Its antigen is not known. A second PCR, run for roughly 7 to 12 cycles, used a sample-barcoded 5' primer plus a J-beta primer mix. A single record per CDR3 protein comes from TCRdb applying MiXCR to the 5' RACE reads. The top ten hold about an eighth of the sample, which has around 1,000,000 distinct CDR3 sequences, around two fifths seen once. This entry belongs to a study of blood T cells in healthy people across ages. Overall study findings and caveats: Estimates of total diversity, which came from one million sequenced T cells, were considered to be underestimates.

Extractions gave at least 5.5 micrograms of total RNA per sample. The germline gives CDR1 LGHNA, CDR2 YNFKEQ. CDR3 length equals 15 residues. With 1 base removed from V and 0 bases from J, the gap between germline ends came to 9 bases. The chain recombines TRBV4-2 with TRBJ1-1; D might be TRBD1 (5 bases). The receptor's source is a man aged 18 to 29 in good health. Material: blood. CDR3 amino acids: CASSQGEGLNTEAFF. CDR3 bases: TGTGCCAGCAGCCAAGGGGAGGGACTGAACACTGAAGCTTTCTTT.